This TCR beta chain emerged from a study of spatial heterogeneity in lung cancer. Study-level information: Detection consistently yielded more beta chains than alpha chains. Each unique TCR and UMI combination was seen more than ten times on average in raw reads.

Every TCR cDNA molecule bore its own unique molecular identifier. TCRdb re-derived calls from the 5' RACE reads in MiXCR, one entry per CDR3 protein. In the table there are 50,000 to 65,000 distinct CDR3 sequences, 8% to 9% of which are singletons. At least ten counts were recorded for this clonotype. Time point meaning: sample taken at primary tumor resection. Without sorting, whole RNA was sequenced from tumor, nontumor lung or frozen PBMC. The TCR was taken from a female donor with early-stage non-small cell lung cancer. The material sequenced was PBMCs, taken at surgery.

The CDR3 is CSVERGRSV. The CDR3 nucleotides are TGCAGCGTTGAGCGGGGTCGGTCCGTC. The chain carries TRBV29-1 and TRBJ2-7; D is possibly TRBD2 (6 bases). Germline lookup yields CDR1 SQVTM and CDR2 ANQGSEA. This CDR3 is built from 9 residues.